The next 9 T cell receptor beta chains were all read from a single sample in a study of cytomegalovirus exposure and HLA in healthy donors (dated by TCRdb to 2017 to 2019). Libraries came from the immunoSEQ multiplex PCR assay. The multiplex PCR relied on a mix of 60 forward primers for TCR Vbeta segments and 13 reverse primers for TCR Jbeta segments. TCRdb holds this immuneACCESS table with in-frame rearrangements only. Some clones are missing; in checked studies, unresolved V genes explain under half, and the rest has no known cause. The sample table shows approximately 98,000 clones, and 70% to 80% are seen once. The biggest ten clones account for around 9.9% of the sample. Sequencing was performed on PBMCs. These receptors came from a man aged 18-30 years in good health and CMV-seropositive.

The rearrangement uses TRBV28 and TRBJ1-4; 9 bases are shared with TRBD1. CDR1 and CDR2 from the germline V gene are MDHEN and SYDVKM. With 1 base clipped from V and 8 bases from J, the junction kept 5 bases outside the gene matches. The CDR3 length is 15 residues. The CDR3 reads CASSLFGTGQEKLFF. The CDR3 nucleotides read TGTGCCAGCAGTTTATTTGGGACAGGGCAAGAAAAACTGTTTTTT.

The chain carries TRBV5-1 and TRBJ2-7; TRBD1 might be the D (5 bases). The CDR3 extends over 13 amino acids. The ends were cut back, 0 bases at V and 3 bases at J, with 7 bases in the middle. Looked up from germline, CDR1 is SGHRS and CDR2 is YFSETQ. CDR3 protein: CASSLDDSYEQYF. DNA of the CDR3: TGCGCCAGCAGCTTGGACGACAGCTACGAGCAGTACTTC.

This chain joins TRBV21-1 and TRBJ2-7; the table's TRBD1 call for D was not verified on the DNA. TRBV21-1 has pseudogene status. The CDR3 extends over 15 amino acids. The CDR3 loop is CASSKADRVLYEQYF. Written as DNA, the CDR3 is TGTGCCAGCAGCAAAGCCGACAGGGTATTATACGAGCAGTACTTC.

The rearrangement joins TRBV5-1 to TRBJ1-2; possibly TRBD1 for D (5 bases). CDR3 length equals 13 residues. CDR1 and CDR2 from the germline V gene are SGHRS and YFSETQ. Trimming removed 4 bases from V and 8 bases from J, with 15 bases in between. The CDR3 loop is CASSDGPGSGYTF. In nucleotides, the CDR3 is TGCGCCAGCAGCGATGGGCCAGGGTCAGGCTACACCTTC.

This clone was observed a few times. The rearrangement uses TRBV18 and TRBJ2-5; 7 nucleotides match TRBD2. This CDR3 region has 15 residues. In germline, CDR1 is KGHSH, CDR2 LQKENI. Germline trimming cut 1 base from V and 2 bases from J; bases unmatched to any gene: 4. The CDR3 sequence is CASSPQRGEQETQYF. For the CDR3, the DNA is TGTGCCAGCTCACCACAGCGGGGCGAACAAGAGACCCAGTACTTC.

This CDR3 reads CAWNRPGTSGNNEQFF. CDR3 coding DNA: TGTGCCTGGAACCGGCCCGGGACTAGCGGTAACAATGAGCAGTTCTTC. The rearrangement joins TRBV30 to TRBJ2-1; 11 bases agree with TRBD2. CDR1 is GTSNPN and CDR2 is SVGIG in the germline V gene (reference sequence). V shed 4 bases, J shed 5 bases, and the junction held 10 bases outside the gene matches. The CDR3 consists of 16 residues. The full variable domain, with the rest looked up from reference TRBV30 and TRBJ2-1, is SQTIHQWPATLVQPVGSPLSLECTVEGTSNPNLYWYRQAAGRGLQLLFYSVGIGQISSEVPQNLSASRPQDRQFILSSKKLLLSDSGFYLCAWNRPGTSGNNEQFFGPGTRLTVL.

The chain has TRBV5-4 and TRBJ1-4, with TRBD1 matching 11 bases. This CDR3 contains 14 residues. With 4 bases clipped from V and 7 bases from J, the junction kept 3 bases outside the gene matches. Germline loops: CDR1 SGHNT, CDR2 YYREEE (reference sequence). The CDR3 protein is CASSAGTGGEKLFF. The DNA for the CDR3 is TGTGCCAGCAGCGCCGGGACAGGGGGTGAAAAACTGTTTTTT.

The chain employs TRBV15 and TRBJ2-2, with 12 bases that match TRBD2. After removal of 3 bases from V and 10 bases from J, the junction contained 6 bases not matched to a gene. The germline V gene encodes CDR1 LNHNV and CDR2 YYDKDF (reference sequence). The CDR3 covers 15 residues. CDR3 protein: CATSSPSGGAQELFF. As DNA, the CDR3 is TGTGCCACCAGCAGCCCTAGCGGGGGGGCCCAGGAGCTGTTTTTT. The whole variable domain, filled in from reference TRBV15 and TRBJ2-2, reads DAMVIQNPRYQVTQFGKPVTLSCSQTLNHNVMYWYQQKSSQAPKLLFHYYDKDFNNEADTPDNFQSRRPNTSFCFLDIRSPGLGDTAMYLCATSSPSGGAQELFFGEGSRLTVL.

CDR3 in amino acids: CASSLVTGGTTDTQYF. The CDR3 bases are TGCGCCAGCAGCTTGGTTACAGGGGGTACCACAGATACGCAGTATTTT. This sequence joins TRBV5-1 and TRBJ2-3; 8 bases fit TRBD1. Germline-derived CDR1 and CDR2 are SGHRS and YFSETQ. This CDR3 is 16 amino acids long. Germline trimming cut 0 bases from V and 2 bases from J; bases unmatched to any gene: 5.